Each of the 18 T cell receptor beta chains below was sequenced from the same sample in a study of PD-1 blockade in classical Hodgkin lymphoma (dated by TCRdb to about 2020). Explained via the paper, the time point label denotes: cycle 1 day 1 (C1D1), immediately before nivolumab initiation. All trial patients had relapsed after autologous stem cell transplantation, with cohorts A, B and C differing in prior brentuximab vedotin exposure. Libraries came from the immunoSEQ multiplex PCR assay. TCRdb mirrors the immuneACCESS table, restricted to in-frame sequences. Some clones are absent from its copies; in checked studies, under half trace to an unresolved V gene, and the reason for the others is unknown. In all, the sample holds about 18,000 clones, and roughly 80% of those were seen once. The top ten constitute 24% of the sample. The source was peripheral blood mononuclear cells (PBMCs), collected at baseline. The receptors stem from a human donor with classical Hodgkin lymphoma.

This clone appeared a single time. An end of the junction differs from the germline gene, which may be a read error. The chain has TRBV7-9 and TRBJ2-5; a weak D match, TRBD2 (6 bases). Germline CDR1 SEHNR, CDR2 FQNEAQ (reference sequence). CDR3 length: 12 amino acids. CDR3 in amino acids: CASSLARETQYF. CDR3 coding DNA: TGTGCCAGCAGCCTAGCGCGGGAGACCCAGTACTTC.

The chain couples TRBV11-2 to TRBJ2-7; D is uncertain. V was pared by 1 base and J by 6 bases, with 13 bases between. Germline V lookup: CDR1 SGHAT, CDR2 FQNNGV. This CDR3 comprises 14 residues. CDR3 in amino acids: CASSLGRQASEQYF. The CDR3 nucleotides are TGTGCCAGCAGCTTAGGACGGCAGGCCTCCGAGCAGTACTTC. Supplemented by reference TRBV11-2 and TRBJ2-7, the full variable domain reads EAGVAQSPRYKIIEKRQSVAFWCNPISGHATLYWYQQILGQGPKLLIQFQNNGVVDDSQLPKDRFSAERLKGVDSTLKIQPAKLEDSAVYLCASSLGRQASEQYFGPGTRLTVT.

CDR3 DNA sequence: TGTGCCAGCAGTCCGTGGGGCGGGAACACTGAAGCTTTCTTT. It is translated as CASSPWGGNTEAFF. The chain is built from TRBV25-1 and TRBJ1-1; D perhaps matches TRBD1 (5 bases). The CDR3 is 14 residues long. Germline assignment: CDR1 MGHDK and CDR2 SYGVNS. V lost 5 bases and J lost 1, with 11 bases in between.

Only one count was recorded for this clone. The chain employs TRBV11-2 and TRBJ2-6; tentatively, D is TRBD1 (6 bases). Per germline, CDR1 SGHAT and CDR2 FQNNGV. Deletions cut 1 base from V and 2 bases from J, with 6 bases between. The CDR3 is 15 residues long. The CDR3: CASSLGDTGANVLTF. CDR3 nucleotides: TGTGCCAGCAGCTTAGGGGACACTGGGGCCAACGTCCTGACTTTC.

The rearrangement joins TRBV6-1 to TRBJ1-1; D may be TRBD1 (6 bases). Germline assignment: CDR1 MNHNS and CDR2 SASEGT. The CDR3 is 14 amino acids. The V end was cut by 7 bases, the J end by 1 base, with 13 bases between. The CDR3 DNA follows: TGTGCCAGCATCTTGACAGGAAGGAACACTGAAGCTTTCTTT. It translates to CASILTGRNTEAFF.

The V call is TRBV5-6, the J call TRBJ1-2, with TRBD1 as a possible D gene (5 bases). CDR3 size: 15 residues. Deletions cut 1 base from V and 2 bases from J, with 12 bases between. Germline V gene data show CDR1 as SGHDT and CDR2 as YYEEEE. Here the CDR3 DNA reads TGTGCCAGCAGCTTGTACCGGGGCAGGAACTATGGCTACACCTTC. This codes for CASSLYRGRNYGYTF.

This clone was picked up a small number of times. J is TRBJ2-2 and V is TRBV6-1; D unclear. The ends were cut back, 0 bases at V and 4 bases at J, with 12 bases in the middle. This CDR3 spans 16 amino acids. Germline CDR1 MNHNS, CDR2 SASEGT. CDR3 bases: TGTGCCAGCAGTGAAGCGGCGGCACTCCTCACCGGGGAGCTGTTTTTT. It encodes CASSEAAALLTGELFF.

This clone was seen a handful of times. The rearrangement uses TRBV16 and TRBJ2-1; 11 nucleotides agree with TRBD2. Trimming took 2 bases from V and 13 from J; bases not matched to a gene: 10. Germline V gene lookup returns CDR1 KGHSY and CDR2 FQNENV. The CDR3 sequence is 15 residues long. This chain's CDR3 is CASSQPLAGGPVQFF. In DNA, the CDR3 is TGTGCCAGCAGCCAACCCCTAGCGGGGGGCCCCGTACAGTTCTTC.

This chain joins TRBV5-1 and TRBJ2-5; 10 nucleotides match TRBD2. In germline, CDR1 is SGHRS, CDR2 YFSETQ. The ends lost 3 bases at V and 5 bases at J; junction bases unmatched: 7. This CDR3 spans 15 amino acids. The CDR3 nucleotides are TGCGCCAGCAGCTATCTAGCGGGGGCCTCGGAGACCCAGTACTTC. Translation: CASSYLAGASETQYF.

The CDR3 protein is CASSPYARKTQYF. For the CDR3, the DNA is TGTGCCAGCAGCCCCTACGCCCGGAAGACCCAGTACTTC. V gene TRBV11-2 combines with J gene TRBJ2-5; D call uncertain. The CDR3 loop spans 13 amino acids. Trimming removed 5 bases from V and 6 bases from J, with 13 bases in between. Germline lookup yields CDR1 SGHAT and CDR2 FQNNGV.

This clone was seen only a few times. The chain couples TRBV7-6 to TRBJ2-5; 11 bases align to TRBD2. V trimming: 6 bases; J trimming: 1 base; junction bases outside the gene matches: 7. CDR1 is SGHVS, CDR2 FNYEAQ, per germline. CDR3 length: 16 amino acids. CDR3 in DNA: TGTGCCAGCAGGTCTTCTAGCGGGAGGACCCAAGAGACCCAGTACTTC. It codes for CASRSSSGRTQETQYF.

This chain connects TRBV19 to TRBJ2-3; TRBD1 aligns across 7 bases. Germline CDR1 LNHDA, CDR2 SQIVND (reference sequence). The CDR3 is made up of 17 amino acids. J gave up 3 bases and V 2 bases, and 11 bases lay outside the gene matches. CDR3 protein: CASSIIGQALGTDTQYF. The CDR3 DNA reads TGTGCCAGTAGTATAATCGGACAGGCCTTAGGAACAGATACGCAGTATTTT.

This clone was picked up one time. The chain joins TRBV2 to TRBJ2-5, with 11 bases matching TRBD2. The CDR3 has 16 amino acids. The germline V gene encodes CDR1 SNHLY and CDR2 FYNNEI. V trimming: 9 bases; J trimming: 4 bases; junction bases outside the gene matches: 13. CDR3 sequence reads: CARDSLAGGQGETQYF. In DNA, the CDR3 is TGTGCCAGGGATTCGCTAGCGGGGGGCCAGGGAGAGACCCAGTACTTC.

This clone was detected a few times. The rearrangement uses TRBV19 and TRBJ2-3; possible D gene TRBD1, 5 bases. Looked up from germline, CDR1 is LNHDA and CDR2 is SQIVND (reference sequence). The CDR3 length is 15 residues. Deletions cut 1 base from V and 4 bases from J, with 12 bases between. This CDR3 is CASSIGNRKADTQYF. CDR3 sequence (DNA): TGTGCCAGTAGTATAGGGAACAGGAAAGCAGATACGCAGTATTTT.

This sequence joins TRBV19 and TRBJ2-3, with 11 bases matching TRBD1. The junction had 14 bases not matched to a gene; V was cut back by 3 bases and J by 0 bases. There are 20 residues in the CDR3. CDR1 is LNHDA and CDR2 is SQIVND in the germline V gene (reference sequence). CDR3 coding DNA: TGTGCCAGTAGTATGGGGGACAGGGGGTTATCTCGCCTAAGCACAGATACGCAGTATTTT. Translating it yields CASSMGDRGLSRLSTDTQYF. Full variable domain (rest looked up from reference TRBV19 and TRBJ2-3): DGGITQSPKYLFRKEGQNVTLSCEQNLNHDAMYWYRQDPGQGLRLIYYSQIVNDFQKGDIAEGYSVSREKKESFPLTVTSAQKNPTAFYLCASSMGDRGLSRLSTDTQYFGPGTRLTVL.

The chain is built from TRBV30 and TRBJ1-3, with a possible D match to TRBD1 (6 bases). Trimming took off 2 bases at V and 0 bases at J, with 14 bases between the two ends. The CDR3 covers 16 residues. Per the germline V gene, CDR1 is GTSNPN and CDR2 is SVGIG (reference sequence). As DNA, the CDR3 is TGTGCCTGGAGTCTCCGCGGGACACTCTCTGGAAACACCATATATTTT. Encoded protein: CAWSLRGTLSGNTIYF.

CDR3 amino acids: CASSSEYRGGAFF. CDR3 coding DNA: TGTGCCAGCAGCTCGGAGTACAGGGGTGGAGCTTTCTTT. The chain carries TRBV5-6 and TRBJ1-1; 7 bases match TRBD1. The V segment lost 3 bases and the J segment 10 bases; nucleotides outside the gene matches: 9. Germline assignment: CDR1 SGHDT and CDR2 YYEEEE. This CDR3 is built from 13 residues.

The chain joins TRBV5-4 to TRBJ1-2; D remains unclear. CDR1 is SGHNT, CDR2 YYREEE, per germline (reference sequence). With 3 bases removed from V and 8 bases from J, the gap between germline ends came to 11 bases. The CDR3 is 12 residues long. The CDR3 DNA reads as TGTGCCAGCAGCTCGAATATTGGGGGCTACACCTTC. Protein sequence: CASSSNIGGYTF.